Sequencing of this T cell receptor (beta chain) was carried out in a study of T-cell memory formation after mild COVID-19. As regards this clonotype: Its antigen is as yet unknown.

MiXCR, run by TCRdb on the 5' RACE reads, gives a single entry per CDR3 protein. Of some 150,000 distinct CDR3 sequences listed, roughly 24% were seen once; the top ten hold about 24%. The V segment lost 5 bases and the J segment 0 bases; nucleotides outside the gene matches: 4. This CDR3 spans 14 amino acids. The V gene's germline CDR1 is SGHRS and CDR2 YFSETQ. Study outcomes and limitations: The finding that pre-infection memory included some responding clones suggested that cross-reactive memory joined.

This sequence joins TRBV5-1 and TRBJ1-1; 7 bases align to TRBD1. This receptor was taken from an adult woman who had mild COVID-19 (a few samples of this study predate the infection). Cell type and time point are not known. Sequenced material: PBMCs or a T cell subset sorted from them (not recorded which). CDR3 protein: CASRPGQVNTEAFF. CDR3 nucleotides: TGCGCCAGCAGGCCTGGACAGGTGAACACTGAAGCTTTCTTT.